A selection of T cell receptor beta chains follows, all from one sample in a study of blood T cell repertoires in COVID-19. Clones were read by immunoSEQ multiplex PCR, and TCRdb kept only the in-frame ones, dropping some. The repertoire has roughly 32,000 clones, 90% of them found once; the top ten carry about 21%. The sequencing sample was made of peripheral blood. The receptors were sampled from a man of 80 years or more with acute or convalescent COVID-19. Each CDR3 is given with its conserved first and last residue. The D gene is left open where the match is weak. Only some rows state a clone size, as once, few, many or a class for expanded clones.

TGTGCCAGCAGTACAGGACAGGATAATTCACCCCTCCACTTT	CASSTGQDNSPLHF	TRBV28	-	TRBJ1-6	TRBD1
TGTGCCAGCAGCTACGGGACTGAAGCTTTCTTT	CASSYGTEAFF	TRBV7-9	few	TRBJ1-1	-
TGTGCCAGCAGCTACGACGGGTCAAGCACAGATACGCAGTATTTT	CASSYDGSSTDTQYF	TRBV28	-	TRBJ2-3	-
TGCGCCAGCAAAGGAGGCACAGATACGCAGTATTTT	CASKGGTDTQYF	TRBV5-1	-	TRBJ2-3	-
TGCGCCAGCAGCTTGGCTGGGCCCGCCTCGGGGGAGCAGTACTTC	CASSLAGPASGEQYF	TRBV5-1	-	TRBJ2-7	-
TGTGCCAGAAGCCGTCCCGGGACAGGGACAAGCTCCTACAATGAGCAGTTCTTC	CARSRPGTGTSSYNEQFF	TRBV5-3	-	TRBJ2-1	TRBD1
TGTGCCAGCAGCACCGGACAGGGGTCTCAGCCCCAGCATTTT	CASSTGQGSQPQHF	TRBV5-8	-	TRBJ1-5	TRBD1
TGTGCCAGCAGCTACCGGGGGACGGACAATGAGCAGTTCTTC	CASSYRGTDNEQFF	TRBV5-4	-	TRBJ2-1	-
TGTGCCAGCAGTTTTTCGGGGGGCGGTCAGCCCCAGCATTTT	CASSFSGGGQPQHF	TRBV28	-	TRBJ1-5	-
TGTGCCAGCTCACTCCAGACAGGGAACACTGAAGCTTTCTTT	CASSLQTGNTEAFF	TRBV18	-	TRBJ1-1	-
TGTGCCATCAGTGAGACAGTCTATAATTCACCCCTCCACTTT	CAISETVYNSPLHF	TRBV10-3	-	TRBJ1-6	-
TGTGCCAGCAGCATACAGGGGGCAGGTCAGCCCCAGCATTTT	CASSIQGAGQPQHF	TRBV7-2	-	TRBJ1-5	TRBD1
TGCGCCAGCAGTGAAGCTGCCGAATCCTACGAGCAGTACTTC	CASSEAAESYEQYF	TRBV10-1	-	TRBJ2-7	-
TGTGCCAGCAGTACAGGGGCAGGTTCACCCCTCCACTTT	CASSTGAGSPLHF	TRBV6-6	-	TRBJ1-6	TRBD1
TGCGCCAGCAGCCCGGGGGTCACCGGGGAGCTGTTTTTT	CASSPGVTGELFF	TRBV5-1	-	TRBJ2-2	-
TGTGCCAGCAGCCATGACAGGTACACTGAAGCTTTCTTT	CASSHDRYTEAFF	TRBV7-3	-	TRBJ1-1	-
TGCGCCAGCAGCTGGCGGGGGGGGCTCGGCACAGATACGCAGTATTTT	CASSWRGGLGTDTQYF	TRBV5-1	-	TRBJ2-3	TRBD2
TGTGCCAGCACGGCAGGGGCCCCTCCTGGGAGTGAAAAACTGTTTTTT	CASTAGAPPGSEKLFF	TRBV2	-	TRBJ1-4	-
TGTGCCAGCAGCTTGAATATGGGCGGGCGAGAGACCCAGTACTTC	CASSLNMGGRETQYF	TRBV5-5	-	TRBJ2-5	-
TGTGCCAGCAGTTTATGGGGGACTAGCGGGGGAAAACTTCAGTTCTTC	CASSLWGTSGGKLQFF	TRBV27	-	TRBJ2-1	TRBD2
TGTGCCAGTAAGGTTGGGACAGGGTCTAATGAAAAACTGTTTTTT	CASKVGTGSNEKLFF	TRBV19	-	TRBJ1-4	TRBD1
TGTGCCAGCTCGCGCAGGGTTCTAGGAGGCACAGATACGCAGTATTTT	CASSRRVLGGTDTQYF	TRBV18	-	TRBJ2-3	-
TGTGCCACGGAGACTAGCGGGGGACCAGATACGCAGTATTTT	CATETSGGPDTQYF	TRBV5-4	-	TRBJ2-3	TRBD2
TGCGCCAGCAGCCCCCGCGTGAGTAGCGGGGGTACCTCTGATACGCAGTATTTT	CASSPRVSSGGTSDTQYF	TRBV5-1	-	TRBJ2-3	TRBD2
TGTGCCAGCAGTTTAGGGGGGGGACAGGGCAATCAGCCCCAGCATTTT	CASSLGGGQGNQPQHF	TRBV2	-	TRBJ1-5	TRBD1
TGTGCCAGTAACAGGGGGCGCGATGAAAAACTGTTTTTT	CASNRGRDEKLFF	TRBV19	-	TRBJ1-4	TRBD1
TGTGCCAGCAGTGTTGAGACAGGGGCCCCCTTTGGAGGCTACACCTTC	CASSVETGAPFGGYTF	TRBV6-4	-	TRBJ1-2	TRBD1
TGTGCCAGCAGCCTAGCGGGGGGTATGGTGGAGACCCAGTACTTC	CASSLAGGMVETQYF	TRBV7-2	-	TRBJ2-5	TRBD2
TGCGCCAGCAGCTTGGCGGGACAGGGTTATAGCACCCTCCACTTT	CASSLAGQGYSTLHF	TRBV5-1	-	TRBJ1-6	TRBD1
TGTGCCAGCTCAATGGGACAGCAAGAGACCCAGTACTTC	CASSMGQQETQYF	TRBV18	once	TRBJ2-5	TRBD1
TGTGCCATCAGCCAACGGGGGGGAACATACAATGAGCAGTTCTTC	CAISQRGGTYNEQFF	TRBV10-3	few	TRBJ2-1	TRBD2
TGTGCCAGCAGCCGCAGAAGTAGCAATCAGCCCCAGCATTTT	CASSRRSSNQPQHF	TRBV3-1/TRBV3-2	-	TRBJ1-5	-
TGTGCCAGCAGCGTAACCGGATACGGAGGGACAGGGCACACAGATACGCAGTATTTT	CASSVTGYGGTGHTDTQYF	TRBV9	-	TRBJ2-3	TRBD1
TGTGCCACCAGCAGAGATGCGGCTAGCGGGGCCTACGAGCAGTACTTC	CATSRDAASGAYEQYF	TRBV15	-	TRBJ2-7	TRBD2
TGTGCCTGGAGTTCTGCCGGGCGGGGGGTAGCTTGGGATACGCAGTATTTT	CAWSSAGRGVAWDTQYF	TRBV30	-	TRBJ2-3	TRBD2
TGTGCCAGCAGACCGCGTAGTTCCCACGAGCAGTACTTC	CASRPRSSHEQYF	TRBV27	-	TRBJ2-7	-
TGTGCCAGCAGCCAACTCGGCGCAGGGGCCCTCTACGAGCAGTACTTC	CASSQLGAGALYEQYF	TRBV14	-	TRBJ2-7	-
TGTGCCAGCAGTCCGACAGACTATGGCTACACCTTC	CASSPTDYGYTF	TRBV6-6	-	TRBJ1-2	-
TGTGCCAGCAGCTTAACAACAGGGGCTGGAAACACCATATATTTT	CASSLTTGAGNTIYF	TRBV7-2	once	TRBJ1-3	TRBD1
TGTGCCATCAGTGAGTCGTTAGGGAGGGGTTCACCCCTCCACTTT	CAISESLGRGSPLHF	TRBV10-3	-	TRBJ1-6	-
TGTGCCAGCAGCGTGGGGGGGACTCAGCCCCAGCATTTT	CASSVGGTQPQHF	TRBV9	-	TRBJ1-5	-
TGTGCCAGCAGTTTAGTACTGGGTGGCAGCGGGGACGATACGCAGTATTTT	CASSLVLGGSGDDTQYF	TRBV27	-	TRBJ2-3	TRBD2
TGCAGCGTGGGGGGACAGGGCCTCTACGAGCAGTACTTC	CSVGGQGLYEQYF	TRBV29-1	-	TRBJ2-7	TRBD1
TGTGCCAGCAGCTTGTCAGGGGGCAGGTGGTATGGCTACACCTTC	CASSLSGGRWYGYTF	TRBV5-4	-	TRBJ1-2	TRBD1
TGTGCCAGCAGCTTGCGTTCGGGTGGAGAGACCCAGTACTTC	CASSLRSGGETQYF	TRBV5-4	few	TRBJ2-5	-
TGTGCCAGCAGCATATATTCAGACTCTGAAGCTTTCTTT	CASSIYSDSEAFF	TRBV12-3/TRBV12-4	-	TRBJ1-1	-
TGTGCCAGCAGCATGGACAGGGATGCTGAAGCTTTCTTT	CASSMDRDAEAFF	TRBV11-2	-	TRBJ1-1	TRBD1
TGTGCCAGCAGTGAAGGGACTAGCGGCCAAGAGACCCAGTACTTC	CASSEGTSGQETQYF	TRBV25-1	-	TRBJ2-5	TRBD2